This T cell receptor beta chain is from a study of response to subunit inactivated influenza vaccine (dated 2018 in TCRdb). Background on the whole study: Deep quantitative T cell receptor repertoire profiling was used in the study to track responses to a trivalent subunit inactivated influenza vaccine. Study-level results and caveats: It was suggested by the authors that each seasonal influenza vaccination may recruit only a limited number of new T cells.

CDR1 and CDR2 are read off the germline V gene as SGHRS and YFSETQ. V and J are truncated by 3 bases and 0 bases respectively, leaving an intervening sequence of 10 bases. Inclusive of the bounding cysteine and phenylalanine, the CDR3 is 16 residues long. Only the CDR3 region is kept as DNA, spanning 48 bases read in frame from base 1. Library preparation employed RT-PCR. The run used an Illumina HiSeq 2500. TCRdb applied fastp at Q25 and MiXCR to the public reads, then kept only in-frame beta chains. Rows with one shared CDR3 protein collapse into an entry with the most common genes and DNA. The sample has under 550,000 distinct CDR3 sequences on record, roughly 7.9% of them singletons. 13% of the sample comes from the top ten. In the case of this clonotype: Its antigen has not been determined. Per-base quality was not reported, and no clone a single base away is much larger than it.

The origin of this receptor is a man between 50 and 70 years old who received an inactivated influenza vaccine. Donor details come from another sample of the same person, matched by shared clones. The starting material was PBMCs from blood, obtained about 23 months after vaccination. The chain was built from TRBV5-1 and TRBJ1-6; a tentative D call is TRBD1 (5 bases match). CDR3 region: CASSSFDSSYNSPLHF. The nucleotide sequence reads TGCGCCAGCAGCTCGTTCGACAGCTCCTATAATTCACCCCTCCACTTT.